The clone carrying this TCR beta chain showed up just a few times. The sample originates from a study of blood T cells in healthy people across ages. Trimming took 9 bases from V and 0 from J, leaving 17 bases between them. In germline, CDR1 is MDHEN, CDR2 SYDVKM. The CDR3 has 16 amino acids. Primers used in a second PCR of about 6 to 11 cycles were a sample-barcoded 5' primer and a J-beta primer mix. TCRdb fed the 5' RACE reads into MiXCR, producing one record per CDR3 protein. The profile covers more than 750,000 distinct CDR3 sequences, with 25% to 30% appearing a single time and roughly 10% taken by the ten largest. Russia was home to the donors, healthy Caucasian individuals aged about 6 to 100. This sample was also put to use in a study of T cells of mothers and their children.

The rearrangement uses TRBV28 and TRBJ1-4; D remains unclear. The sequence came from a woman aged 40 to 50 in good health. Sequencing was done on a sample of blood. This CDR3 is CASSAAGSATNEKLFF. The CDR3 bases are TGTGCCAGTAGTGCGGCCGGAAGTGCAACTAATGAAAAACTGTTTTTT. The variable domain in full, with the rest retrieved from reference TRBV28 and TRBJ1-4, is DVKVTQSSRYLVKRTGEKVFLECVQDMDHENMFWYRQDPGLGLRLIYFSYDVKMKEKGDIPEGYSVSREKKERFSLILESASTNQTSMYLCASSAAGSATNEKLFFGSGTQLSVL.